The TCR beta chain described here comes from a study of blood T cell repertoires in COVID-19. TCRdb's table, derived via immunoSEQ multiplex PCR, lists solely in-frame clones and lacks some. The data hold 200,000 to 250,000 clones, with roughly 86% observed a single time. The CDR3 loop spans 16 amino acids. Germline CDR1 SEHNR, CDR2 FQNEAQ (reference sequence). Losses at the gene ends were 2 bases for V and 2 bases for J; bases not matched to a gene: 4. J is TRBJ2-1 and V is TRBV7-9, with 9 nucleotides matching TRBD1. Material for sequencing was peripheral blood. This TCR derives from a woman aged 25 to 39 who had recovered from COVID-19. The CDR3 region is CASSLPRQGAYNEQFF. DNA of the CDR3: TGTGCCAGCAGCTTACCACGACAGGGGGCCTACAATGAGCAGTTCTTC.